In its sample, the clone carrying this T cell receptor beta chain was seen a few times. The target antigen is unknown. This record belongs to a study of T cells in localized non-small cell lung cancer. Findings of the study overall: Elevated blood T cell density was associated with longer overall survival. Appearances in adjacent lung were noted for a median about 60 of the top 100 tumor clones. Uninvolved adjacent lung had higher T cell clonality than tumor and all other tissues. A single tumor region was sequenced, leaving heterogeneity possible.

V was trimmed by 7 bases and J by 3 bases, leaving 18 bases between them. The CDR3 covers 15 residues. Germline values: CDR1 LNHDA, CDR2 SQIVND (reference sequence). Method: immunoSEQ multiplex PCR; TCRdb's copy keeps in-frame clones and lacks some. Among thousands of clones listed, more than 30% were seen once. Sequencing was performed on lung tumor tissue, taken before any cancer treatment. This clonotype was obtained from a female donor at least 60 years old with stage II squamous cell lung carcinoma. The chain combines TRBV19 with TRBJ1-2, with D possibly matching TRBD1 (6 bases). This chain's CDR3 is CASTSPRGRDYGYTF. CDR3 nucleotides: TGTGCCAGTACCTCTCCCAGGGGTAGAGACTATGGCTACACCTTC.